The clone carrying this T cell receptor (beta chain) was seen only once. As handled by the study authors: Estimated nucleated cell counts came from reference gene primer amplification. Some clones are missing from TCRdb's copy, which holds only in-frame ones; the method was immunoSEQ multiplex PCR. V, J and clone size derive from that table, while D and trimming were established from the DNA sequence. The sample lists about 190,000 clones, approximately 82% occurring once. This specimen comes from a study of blood T cell repertoires in COVID-19. Study summary: The samples span acute and convalescent COVID-19 from the United States, Italy and Spain.

V gave up 3 bases and J gave up 4 bases, with 10 bases separating them. Germline CDR1 SGHRS, CDR2 YFSETQ. The CDR3 contains 14 residues. The chain uses TRBV5-1 and TRBJ2-2; no reliable D call. The clonotype comes from a man aged 50 to 59 with active or convalescent COVID-19. Specimen: peripheral blood. This chain's CDR3 is CASSSSRTTGELFF. In nucleotides, the CDR3 is TGCGCCAGCAGCTCGAGTCGTACCACCGGGGAGCTGTTTTTT.